This is a list of T cell receptor beta chains from one sample in a study of PD-1 blockade in classical Hodgkin lymphoma. Repertoires were generated with immunoSEQ multiplex PCR, while TCRdb's copy carries only in-frame clones and drops some. The sample shows about 41,000 clones, roughly two thirds of them seen only once. Sequenced here: peripheral blood mononuclear cells (PBMCs), sampled before the fourth cycle of nivolumab. These receptor sequences come from a human donor with classical Hodgkin lymphoma. CDR3s include the opening cysteine and the closing phenylalanine or tryptophan. The D gene is left open where the match is weak. Part of the rows lack a size; the others show once, few, many or a class for expanded clones.

cdr3_aa	cdr3_nt	clone_size	j_call	d_call	v_call	cdr3_length
CASSPMGGSTGELFF	TGTGCCAGCAGTCCCATGGGAGGGAGCACCGGGGAGCTGTTTTTT	.	TRBJ2-2	TRBD2	TRBV6-5	15
CVWGQHNEQFF	TGTGTTTGGGGACAACACAATGAGCAGTTCTTC	few	TRBJ2-1	.	TRBV5-4	11
CASSYKGGYNEQFF	TGTGCCAGCAGTTATAAGGGGGGGTACAATGAGCAGTTCTTC	.	TRBJ2-1	.	TRBV28	14
CASSYSRGHEKLFF	TGTGCCAGCAGTTACTCCCGGGGCCATGAAAAACTGTTTTTT	.	TRBJ1-4	.	TRBV6-5	14
CASRNHSPLHF	TGTGCCAGCAGGAATCATTCACCCCTCCACTTT	once	TRBJ1-6	.	TRBV6-1	11
CASSPTGEGETQYF	TGTGCCAGCAGTCCTACAGGGGAAGGAGAGACCCAGTACTTC	.	TRBJ2-5	TRBD1	TRBV28	14
CASSLQTGYEQYF	TGTGCCAGCAGTTTACAGACAGGGTACGAGCAGTACTTC	few	TRBJ2-7	TRBD1	TRBV11-2	13
CASKEPSGRGYGYTF	TGTGCCAGCAAGGAACCGTCGGGACGGGGCTATGGCTACACCTTC	few	TRBJ1-2	.	TRBV28	15
CASSLDANNEQFF	TGTGCCAGCAGCTTGGACGCAAACAATGAGCAGTTCTTC	.	TRBJ2-1	.	TRBV27	13
CASSVGDGAGKEFF	.	.	TRBJ2-1	.	TRBV9	14
CSVEGGGQGYGYTF	TGCAGCGTTGAAGGGGGCGGACAGGGCTATGGCTACACCTTC	.	TRBJ1-2	TRBD1	TRBV29-1	14
CASSDRATDTQYF	TGTGCCAGCAGCGACAGAGCAACAGATACGCAGTATTTT	.	TRBJ2-3	.	TRBV6-1	13
CASSYGLAVGTGELFF	TGTGCCAGCAGCTACGGTCTAGCGGTCGGCACCGGGGAGCTGTTTTTT	.	TRBJ2-2	TRBD2	TRBV5-6	16
CASSQAIGGNQPQHF	TGTGCCAGCAGCCAAGCCATAGGAGGCAATCAGCCCCAGCATTTT	.	TRBJ1-5	.	TRBV4-2	15
CASPMGQPDSYEQYF	TGTGCCAGTCCTATGGGACAGCCAGACTCCTACGAGCAGTACTTC	once	TRBJ2-7	TRBD1	TRBV2	15
CASSSFYEQYF	TGTGCCAGCAGCTCTTTTTACGAGCAGTACTTC	.	TRBJ2-7	.	TRBV11-2	11
CASSQSNTGELFF	TGTGCCAGCAGCCAAAGTAACACCGGGGAGCTGTTTTTT	large	TRBJ2-2	.	TRBV11-2	13
CAWSRLGGAFQETQYF	TGTGCCTGGAGCCGGTTGGGGGGGGCCTTTCAAGAGACCCAGTACTTC	few	TRBJ2-5	.	TRBV30	16
CASSPGQGWNEQFF	TGCGCCAGCAGCCCCGGACAGGGGTGGAATGAGCAGTTCTTC	once	TRBJ2-1	TRBD1	TRBV4-1	14
CASNADYGYTF	TGTGCCAGCAACGCCGACTATGGCTACACCTTC	.	TRBJ1-2	.	TRBV5-4	11
CASSQGSGSEAFF	TGCGCCAGCAGCCAGGGGTCGGGTAGCGAAGCTTTCTTT	.	TRBJ1-1	.	TRBV4-3	13
CASSLSMGEAIYGYTF	TGTGCCAGCAGTTTATCGATGGGGGAGGCTATCTATGGCTACACCTTC	.	TRBJ1-2	.	TRBV27	16
CASSYGTGERIYEQYF	TGTGCCAGCAGCTATGGGACCGGGGAGAGGATCTACGAGCAGTACTTC	few	TRBJ2-7	.	TRBV5-6	16
CATEEGIVPLEQYF	TGTGCCACCGAGGAGGGGATCGTTCCTCTCGAGCAGTACTTC	.	TRBJ2-7	.	TRBV5-5	14
CASSWGGVDYEQYF	TGTGCCAGCAGCTGGGGGGGGGTAGATTACGAGCAGTACTTC	.	TRBJ2-7	TRBD2	TRBV7-6	14
CASSDGPGPGDTQYF	TGTGCCAGCAGCGACGGGCCGGGACCAGGGGATACGCAGTATTTT	.	TRBJ2-3	.	TRBV11-2	15
CASSLAWGNTVYEQYF	TGTGCCAGCAGCTTGGCCTGGGGGAATACGGTCTACGAGCAGTACTTC	.	TRBJ2-7	.	TRBV5-5	16
CATLGTSSYNEQFF	TGTGCCACCCTGGGGACTTCCTCCTACAATGAGCAGTTCTTC	.	TRBJ2-1	.	TRBV2	14
CASSFFGPEKNIQYF	TGTGCCAGCAGCTTTTTTGGGCCAGAGAAAAACATTCAGTACTTC	.	TRBJ2-4	.	TRBV7-9	15
CASSLGLAIETQYF	TGTGCCAGCAGCTTAGGGCTAGCTATAGAGACCCAGTACTTC	few	TRBJ2-5	.	TRBV7-2	14
CASSSRQYYEQYF	TGTGCCAGCAGTAGTCGACAGTACTACGAGCAGTACTTC	.	TRBJ2-7	.	TRBV6-6	13
CASSSGQSYEQYF	TGTGCCAGCAGCTCGGGACAGTCCTACGAGCAGTACTTC	once	TRBJ2-7	TRBD1	TRBV13	13
CASSLGLVTPYNEQFF	TGCGCCAGCAGCCTGGGCTTAGTAACACCCTACAATGAGCAGTTCTTC	.	TRBJ2-1	.	TRBV5-1	16
CASRKGGTDTQYF	TGCGCCAGCAGAAAGGGGGGTACAGATACGCAGTATTTT	.	TRBJ2-3	.	TRBV5-1	13
CASSGPSSERETQYF	TGTGCCAGCAGTGGGCCCTCTAGCGAGCGAGAGACCCAGTACTTC	.	TRBJ2-5	.	TRBV2	15
CASSSLVSGELFF	TGTGCCAGCAGTTCCCTCGTTAGCGGGGAGCTGTTTTTT	.	TRBJ2-2	.	TRBV6-6	13
CASSSGLAGVNTQYF	TGTGCCAGCAGCTCCGGACTAGCGGGGGTTAATACGCAGTATTTT	.	TRBJ2-3	TRBD2	TRBV7-2	15
CASSSGQDTGELFF	TGTGCCAGCAGCTCGGGACAGGACACCGGGGAGCTGTTTTTT	.	TRBJ2-2	TRBD1	TRBV11-3	14
CASSPGYELGELFF	TGTGCCAGTAGTCCAGGGTACGAACTCGGGGAGCTGTTTTTT	once	TRBJ2-2	.	TRBV19	14
CASSEVGGGKPQHF	TGTGCCAGCAGTGAGGTAGGAGGGGGAAAGCCCCAGCATTTT	once	TRBJ1-5	.	TRBV6-1	14
CASSQDGPSLDTQYF	TGCGCCAGCAGCCAAGATGGCCCAAGTTTAGATACGCAGTATTTT	.	TRBJ2-3	.	TRBV4-1	15
CASSYSSLGSLEAFF	TGTGCCAGCAGTTACTCAAGTCTTGGGAGCCTTGAAGCTTTCTTT	once	TRBJ1-1	.	TRBV6-6	15
CASSLRGDYEQYF	TGTGCCAGCAGTTTGAGAGGGGACTACGAGCAGTACTTC	medium-sized	TRBJ2-7	.	TRBV27	13
CASSLGGGRYNEQFF	TGTGCCAGCAGCTTAGGCGGGGGGCGATACAATGAGCAGTTCTTC	.	TRBJ2-1	TRBD2	TRBV7-3	15
CASSELRAANYGYTF	TGTGCCAGCAGTGAACTCAGGGCAGCTAACTATGGCTACACTTTC	.	TRBJ1-2	.	TRBV6-1	15
CASSFIVGTASSEQYF	TGTGCCAGCAGCTTTATAGTCGGGACGGCTTCGAGCGAGCAGTACTTC	.	TRBJ2-7	.	TRBV13	16
CASSEWVAYYEQYF	TGTGCCAGCAGTGAATGGGTGGCCTACTACGAGCAGTACTTC	medium-sized	TRBJ2-7	.	TRBV6-1	14
CSVGRVNTEAFF	TGCAGCGTCGGCAGGGTGAACACTGAAGCTTTCTTT	.	TRBJ1-1	.	TRBV29-1	12
CASSLGPLTSGGVTGELFF	TGTGCCAGCAGCTTAGGACCCTTGACTAGCGGGGGGGTTACCGGGGAGCTGTTTTTT	few	TRBJ2-2	TRBD2	TRBV11-2	19